This TCR beta chain was sequenced in a study of glioma-infiltrating T cells after dendritic cell vaccination. Time point meaning: after dendritic cell vaccination, including at tumor progression/relapse. Fresh-frozen tumor tissue and more than two years of survival data were available for all. The primer mix had 60 V beta and 13 J beta primers. Here immunoSEQ multiplex PCR was the method, and the copy in TCRdb shows in-frame clones only, minus some. The sample includes 99,000 or so clones, approximately 80% of them seen just once. Germline loops: CDR1 WSHSY, CDR2 SAAADI. The CDR3 spans 21 residues. J was trimmed by 6 bases and V by 4 bases; bases with no gene match: 26.

This TCR came from a human donor with glioblastoma. J is TRBJ2-2 and V is TRBV10-2, with TRBD2 matching over 7 bases. Specimen: blood, collected after dendritic cell vaccination. DNA for the CDR3: TGCGCCAGCAGTGTAAACTGGGGGGAAGCGGGGTCATTCGTCGGCCCCGGGGAGCTGTTTTTT. Its translation: CASSVNWGEAGSFVGPGELFF.